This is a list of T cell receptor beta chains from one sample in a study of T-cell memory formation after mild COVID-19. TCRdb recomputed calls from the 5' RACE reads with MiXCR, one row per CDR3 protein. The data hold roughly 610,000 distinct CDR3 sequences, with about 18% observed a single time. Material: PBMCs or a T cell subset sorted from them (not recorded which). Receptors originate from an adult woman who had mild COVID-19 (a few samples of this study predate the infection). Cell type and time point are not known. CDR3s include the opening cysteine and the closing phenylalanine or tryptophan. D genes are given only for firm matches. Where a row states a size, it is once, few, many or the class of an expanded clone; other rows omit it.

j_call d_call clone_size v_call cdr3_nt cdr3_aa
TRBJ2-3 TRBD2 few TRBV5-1 TGCGCCAGCAAAGGGGGGACTAGCGGGGGTCTTACTAGCACAGATACGCAGTATTTT CASKGGTSGGLTSTDTQYF
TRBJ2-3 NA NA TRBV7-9 TGTGCCAGCAGCCCCGGCGAATCCCGCACAGATACGCAGTATTTT CASSPGESRTDTQYF
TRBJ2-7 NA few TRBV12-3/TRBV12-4 TGTGCCAGCAGTGCCGGAAGCGAGCAGTACTTC CASSAGSEQYF
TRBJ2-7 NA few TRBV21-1 TGTGCCAGCAGCATCCCGAAAGGCGGGAACGCTCAGTCCGAGCAGTACTTC CASSIPKGGNAQSEQYF
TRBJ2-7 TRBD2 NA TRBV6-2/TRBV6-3 TGTGCCAGCAGGTCAGCGGGAGTCTACGAGCAGTACTTC CASRSAGVYEQYF
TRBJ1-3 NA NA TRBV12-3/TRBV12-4 TGTGCCAGCACCCCGGGGGTGGGCACCATATATTTT CASTPGVGTIYF
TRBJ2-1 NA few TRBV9 TGTGCCAGCAGCAAAGGGAGGTTCTCCTACAATGAGCAGTTCTTC CASSKGRFSYNEQFF
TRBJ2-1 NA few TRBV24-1 TGTGCCACCAGTGCGGAAGGGGGTCTACACGATGAGCAGTTCTTC CATSAEGGLHDEQFF
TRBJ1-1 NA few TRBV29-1 TGCAGCGCCCAGCAAGTGAACACTGAAGCTTTCTTT CSAQQVNTEAFF
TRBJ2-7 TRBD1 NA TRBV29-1 TGCAGCGTGAGACGGTCGGGGACAGGGGGCGTCGAGCAGTACTTC CSVRRSGTGGVEQYF
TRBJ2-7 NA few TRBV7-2 TGTGCCAGCAGCTCATCCGGGAAGAAATACGAGCAGTACTTC CASSSSGKKYEQYF
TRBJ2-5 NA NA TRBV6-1 TGTGCCAGCGCCCGGGACGGCCAAGAGACCCAGTACTTC CASARDGQETQYF
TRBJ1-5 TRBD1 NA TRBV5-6 TGTGCCAGCAGCTTGGGACAGGGCAATAGCAATCAGCCCCAGCATTTT CASSLGQGNSNQPQHF
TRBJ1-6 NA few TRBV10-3 TGTGCCATCAGACGCTCAATTGATAATTCACCCCTCCACTTT CAIRRSIDNSPLHF
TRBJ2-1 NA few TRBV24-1 TGTGCCACCAGTGATGCGAGCGGGCGCTCCTACAATGAGCAGTTCTTC CATSDASGRSYNEQFF
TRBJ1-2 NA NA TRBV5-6 TGTGCCAGCAGCTTGGGGGGACACCCGCTCTATGGCTACACCTTC CASSLGGHPLYGYTF
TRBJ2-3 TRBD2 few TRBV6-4 TGTGCCAGCAGTGTCACGAGTATAGCGGGCAAACCCCTTCACGGAGATACGCAGTATTTT CASSVTSIAGKPLHGDTQYF
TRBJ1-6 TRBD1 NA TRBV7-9 TGTGCCAGCACCTTCGGACAGGGCGGGTCACCCCTCCACTTT CASTFGQGGSPLHF